Below, one TCR beta chain is given with its context. What it recognizes is unknown. This record belongs to a study of response to subunit inactivated influenza vaccine. This CDR3 has 14 residues. Germline CDR1 reads DFQATT; CDR2 reads SNEGSKA (reference sequence). With 5 bases removed from V and 1 base from J, the gap between germline ends came to 12 bases. Study outcomes and limitations: Authors proposed each seasonal influenza vaccination draws in few new T cells.

TCRdb ran MiXCR on the RT-PCR reads and lists one entry per CDR3 protein. There are around 600,000 distinct CDR3 sequences in the sample; about 11% occur only once, and 11% lies in the top ten. This same sample was also taken into another study, of T cells expressing NK-cell markers. As that study records: cDNA encoding TCR beta was synthesized via 5'RACE template switching incorporating UMIs. Alpha-beta TCR T cells were the sole sorting target in several experiments, owing to an anti-gamma-delta TCR antibody. Also leading the CD3+CD56-NKG2C+ fraction in a handful of donors were these clonotypes. HCMV specificity of the expanded NKG2C+ T cell clones stayed unclear.

The rearrangement uses TRBV20-1 and TRBJ1-5; D remains ambiguous. This specimen was PBMCs from blood, taken on the day of vaccination. The TCR comes from a man aged 45-65 years who received an inactivated influenza vaccine. CDR3 amino acids: CSAGKGNSNQPQHF. The CDR3 region has the DNA TGCAGTGCTGGGAAGGGAAACAGCAATCAGCCCCAGCATTTT.